This record looks at one T cell receptor (beta chain) sequence and its context. Its antigen specificity is not known. No base quality values were provided; no much bigger clone lies one nucleotide off. In total, 666 healthy bone marrow donors made up the cohort. At the time of sampling, every cohort member was nominally healthy, though immune exposures that went unrecorded were likely present. The donor was CMV seronegative and belonged to the group of under 400 seronegative cohort members. A peripheral blood sample was collected from each donor, and TCR beta sequencing was performed on peripheral blood mononuclear cells. The Qiagen DNeasy Blood Extraction Kit was used to extract genomic DNA from the blood cell samples. Cut back by 0 bases and 7 bases, the V and J ends lie 19 bases apart. Via the germline V gene, CDR1 is MGHRA and CDR2 YSYEKL. The cysteine opens and the phenylalanine closes a CDR3 of 16 amino acids. The entry retains the CDR3 DNA only, 48 bases that are in frame from base 1.

These data come from a study of cytomegalovirus exposure and HLA in healthy donors (dated by TCRdb to about 2017). About the study as a whole: An earlier analysis of approximately 640 of the donors reported 250 to 300 Gb of sequence data and 100 million to 140 million unique TCR beta sequences from about 179 million T cells. An early release covering 550 to 650 HLA-typed donors comprised 250 to 350 gigabases of sequencing data and around 80 million unique TCR sequences. Among the roughly 390 genotyped donors, approximately 77% belonged to the genetic ancestry cluster associated with self-reported Caucasian donors. The study aimed to test whether signatures of past pathogen exposure could be identified by cataloging public T cell receptors. The study used immunosequencing to profile the T cell repertoires of 666 subjects and linked those repertoires to cytomegalovirus serostatus. Besides the first cohort of more than 650 subjects, a separate validation cohort made up of 95 to 150 different subjects was used. The study combined high-throughput TCR immunosequencing, statistical association of individual TCRs with disease status, and machine learning to predict cytomegalovirus infection status. A later analysis re-analyzed previously published TCR beta repertoires from roughly 630 donors and added high-resolution HLA genotyping to study TCR occurrence patterns. Rather than drawing on any new phenotypic data, the later analysis identified candidate immune exposures from TCR beta sequences and the way those sequences occurred across donors. To decide whether each TCR beta V gene segment behaved as functional or pseudogenic, an earlier analysis of approximately 600 of the donors relied on high-throughput TCR beta sequencing. Donor age, sex, ethnicity and CMV serostatus were compiled together with the repertoire data. In a later genetic analysis, genome-wide SNP genotypes for about 65% of the roughly 670 donors were used, and that subset was treated as a discovery cohort. All discovery cohort repertoires had been generated using a single sequencing platform. Class I and class II HLA loci were covered by the typing at four-digit resolution. The number of donors typed differed by locus, with roughly 629-640 for A, B, C, DRB1 and DQB1, approximately 500 for DQA1, 600 to 610 for DPA1, and approximately 470 for DPB1. A few DR-DQ haplotypes were treated as single units for association and clustering because of strong linkage in the cohort. Among some 410 genotyped donors of the cohort, an average of around 220,000 unique TCR beta nucleotide sequences was sequenced per donor, of which about 19% were non-productive. The paper's findings and limits, for the study overall: The cohort was sequenced for TCR beta chains only, and without alpha or paired-chain data the features that could be detected were limited. A later genetic analysis associated a missense DCLRE1C variant with V-gene and J-gene trimming of TCR beta chains, and an independent cohort replicated the association. The authors suggested that the approach could potentially be generalized to other disease states and immunological phenotypes. A later analysis found that most CMV-associated TCR beta chains appeared HLA-restricted, with HLA associations seemingly driven largely by CMV exposure. The only immune exposure information available for the cohort was CMV serostatus. Because the 87-base-pair reads could not distinguish some IMGT-functional V segments, including TRBV6-2 and TRBV6-3, those segments were excluded. Most TCR sequences were seen in very few donors, while some public TCRs were found in many individuals. The study listed around 160 TCR beta chains as associated with cytomegalovirus. Linkage disequilibrium might explain the correlated functional status among segregating V segments, but an unknown experimental factor could not be ruled out. Several of the top co-occurrence clusters appeared to be linked to parvovirus B19, influenza, CMV and Epstein-Barr virus, according to a later analysis. The classifier was reported to diagnose cytomegalovirus status with high specificity and sensitivity in both the original and validation cohorts. Some 15 rarely observed V segments, including chromosome 9 orphons, were excluded from the earlier analysis of a few hundred of the donors because counts were too low. In an earlier analysis of more than 500 of the donors, most TCR beta V segments appeared in productive rearrangements about 90% or about 30% of the time, broadly matching IMGT annotations. A cluster of highly shared sequence variants was judged likely to be a technical artifact of the sequencing pipeline. A further reported finding was that TCR beta sequences accurately predicted the HLA-A and HLA-B alleles for most subjects in the first cohort. Sequencing depth was assumed to be roughly uniform across donors in the presence/absence analyses, though that assumption may not hold. HLA typing was unavailable for some donors at each locus, so association tests used only the typed subset. When HLA alleles, especially DR and DQ, strongly co-occurred, attributing TCR associations to individual alleles was difficult. A later analysis found that HLA-associated TCR beta chains were more clonally expanded and had lower generation probabilities than equally common non-associated chains. A later analysis found that TCR association rates varied across HLA loci, with DRB1 alleles showing the most associated TCRs and HLA-C alleles the fewest. At a false discovery rate of 0.05, a later analysis linked 16,951 TCR beta sequences to specific HLA alleles. In vitro tests confirmed that a few of the cytomegalovirus-associated TCR beta chains recognize cytomegalovirus antigens. In a later genetic analysis, fewer N-insertions in productive TCRs were reported among donors in an Asian-associated ancestry cluster than the roughly 700-donor mean.

The method was the immunoSEQ multiplex PCR assay. For the multiplex PCR, a mixture combining 60 forward primers for TCR Vbeta segments and 13 reverse primers for TCR Jbeta segments was used. A multiplex PCR assay on genomic DNA amplified the CDR3 region of rearranged TCR beta genes. On the Illumina HiSeq System, the amplified TCR beta libraries were sequenced as 87-base-pair reads. As for the authors' bioinformatics: A later analysis tallied approximately 87 million unique TCR beta chains across the roughly 610 repertoires, and around 9.9 million of those chains were shared by two or more donors. A nearest-neighbor algorithm error-corrected the raw reads and collapsed the reads into unique sequences, merging closely related sequences to remove PCR and sequencing errors. CDR3 sequences were aligned to IMGT reference sequences to assign V, D and J gene segments. For a sequence to be retained, at least a six-nucleotide match to both a V gene segment and a J gene segment was required. Rearrangements were classified as productive when the CDR3 lacked stop codons and remained in frame with V and J, and all other rearrangements were classified as non-productive. Following IMGT convention, CDR3 was defined as the stretch from the second conserved V-encoded cysteine up to the conserved J-encoded phenylalanine. The earlier analysis of around 640 of the donors excluded sequences that lacked an unambiguous match to a single V gene segment. In an earlier analysis of some 590 of the donors, a V segment was called functional when productive rearrangements were above 56.7%, and segregating when the standard deviation between donors exceeded 5%. A statistical classification framework was built to diagnose cytomegalovirus status from the catalog of TCR beta chain sequences. In a later analysis, TCR nucleotide sequences were compared against IMGT/GENE-DB human TR gene sequences so that V and J genes could be assigned. A later analysis assigned CDR3 sequences and most-parsimonious VDJ recombination scenarios with the TCRdist pipeline. In a later analysis, every TCR beta chain was defined by the combination of its CDR3 amino acid sequence and its V-gene family, and reads without a unique V-gene family were dropped. To address suspected cross-contamination and a sequencing artifact, a later analysis removed a few hundred highly shared, low-generation-probability nucleotide sequences. For each public chain, a later analysis derived a clonal expansion index from normalized ranks of inferred template counts within each repertoire. Generation probabilities in a later analysis came from a VDJ recombination model fitted to out-of-frame rearrangements, and those results were checked against IGoR. In a later analysis, hypergeometric tests were used to score TCR-TCR, TCR-HLA and TCR-CMV co-occurrence, with a repertoire-size bias correction applied to TCR pairs. To estimate false discovery rates, a later analysis permuted the HLA or CMV assignments 20 times. In a later analysis, co-occurring TCRs were grouped using DBSCAN, with TCRdist sequence similarity added in when clustering inside HLA-allele-positive subsets. Repertoires with fewer than 30,000 or more than 120,000 public chains were left out of co-occurrence clustering, as were several repertoires with anomalous nucleotide sharing. The immuneACCESS repertoire file appears here via TCRdb, limited to in-frame rearrangements. These files lack a portion of the clones; in checked studies, under half of the deficit traces to unresolved V genes, and the cause of the others is not known. V and J calls plus clone size are reproduced from that table; the DNA served to infer D and trimming. In this sample the table shows around 120,000 clones, more than 80% of which occur a single time. Under 3% of the sample rests with the top ten.

This receptor was identified in a man aged 30-40 years in good health and CMV-seronegative. The chain couples TRBV4-1 to TRBJ2-7; the D segment could be TRBD2, given 5 matching bases. The source material was PBMCs. The DNA sequence is as follows: TGCGCCAGCAGCCAAGATCCGGGAAATATCTGGGAAGAGCAGTACTTC. This gives the protein CASSQDPGNIWEEQYF.